This T cell receptor (beta chain) was captured in a study of blood T cell repertoires in COVID-19. In the study overall: Donors in the United States, Italy and Spain gave samples during acute or convalescent COVID-19.

Data came from immunoSEQ multiplex PCR; TCRdb stores just in-frame clones and leaves some out. Of 200,000 or so clones detected, roughly four fifths appear once; the ten largest clones hold around 6.5%. The sample comprised peripheral blood. The clonotype originates from a woman in her thirties or forties with acute or convalescent COVID-19.

For the CDR3, the DNA is TGCGCCAGCAGCTTTAAAGATACGCAGTATTTT. It yields the protein CASSFKDTQYF. The chain uses TRBV5-1 and TRBJ2-3; D is uncertain. The ends were cut back, 2 bases at V and 5 bases at J, with 3 bases in the middle. The CDR3 has 11 residues. CDR1 and CDR2 from the germline V gene are SGHRS and YFSETQ.